This TCR beta chain is from a study of T cell responses to AZD1222 COVID-19 vaccine (dated by TCRdb to the early 2020s). For the study in its entirety: Because spike-specific TCR depth and breadth did not differ between the two schedules, AZD1222 recipients who got a second dose at roughly 4 weeks were pooled with those who got a second dose at roughly 12 weeks. A total of about 230 trial participants underwent TCR sequencing, of whom around 200 received two doses of AZD1222 and some 26 received two doses of the MenACWY control vaccine. Trial participants were enrolled by age into 18-55, 56-69 and 70-plus year subgroups, with about 150, 28 and 57 TCR-sequenced participants respectively.

For this clone: This receptor's antigen is unknown. Base-call qualities are not available, and no considerably larger clone is one nucleotide away.

Reading the label with the study, this specimen's time point is: baseline before first vaccination. Vaccinee samples were obtained from the UK trials COV001 and COV002, which included a single-blind randomized controlled phase 2/3 trial of AZD1222 (ChAdOx1 nCoV-19) in healthy adults. Trial participant PBMC samples were collected at day 0 and day 28 after the second dose for TCRbeta chain sequencing. For this chain, trimming is 5 bases at the V end and 8 bases at the J end, and the number of junction bases without a gene match is 7. The germline V gene (reference sequence) sets CDR1 to SEHNR and CDR2 to FQNEAQ. The CDR3 has 13 amino acids, counting the end cysteine and phenylalanine. The sequence is cut down to CDR3 DNA, 39 bases in frame from base 1. The CDR3 regions of human TCRbeta chains were subjected to immunosequencing. The source study handled its data this way. Repertoire TCRs were checked for matches against a reference library of SARS-CoV-2-specific TCRs that had been generated using the MIRA antigen-specificity platform. Breadth was defined as the fraction of unique TCRs that were SARS-CoV-2-associated, and depth was defined as the fraction of total T cells that were SARS-CoV-2-associated. Using the MIRA data, each spike-specific TCR was assigned both to the spike region to which the TCR was reactive and to a CD4 or CD8 class. Log10-transformed breadth and depth values were compared by one-way ANOVA with Sidak's multiple comparisons tests. Not all clones reach the TCRdb copy of this immuneACCESS table, which keeps in-frame sequences only. Checked studies attribute under half of the gap to unresolved V genes and leave the rest unexplained. V and J calls and clone size are as listed in that table; D and trimming were resolved from the DNA. Across this sample there are about 150,000 clones, with 85% to 95% seen only once. Of the sample, around 1.3% is held by the ten largest clones.

General conclusions and limits of the study: Because no samples from the day 14 peak response were available, repertoires could be characterized only after the peak T cell response. The vaccine-associated CD4 TCRs covered the entire spike protein, and the dominant responses fell in regions 160-218 and 743-854. Participants were mostly white British and included more females than males, and it was suggested by the authors that clonal diversity may have been underestimated. Nearly half of unique spike-specific TCRs reportedly recognized epitopes outside regions mutated in the B.1.351 and B.1.1.7 variants. Conclusions about previously exposed vaccinees are limited, since just six AZD1222 recipients were seropositive for SARS-CoV-2 at baseline. After two AZD1222 doses, both the breadth and the depth of spike-specific TCRs were significantly higher than at day 0 and than in MenACWY recipients. The 56-69-year group was small, and its depth increase did not reach significance, likely because of low power.

The origin of this receptor is an adult in good health. The rearrangement joined TRBV7-9 to TRBJ1-2; a stretch of 8 junction bases matches TRBD1. Material: peripheral blood, obtained on day 0 of AZD1222 vaccination. CDR3 loop: CASSPTGGGGYTF. In nucleotide form, the sequence is TGTGCCAGCAGCCCCACAGGGGGAGGGGGCTACACCTTC. Here the CDR3 is joined to the reference TRBV7-9 and TRBJ1-2 genes, and the full variable domain is: DTGVSQNPRHKITKRGQNVTFRCDPISEHNRLYWYRQTLGQGPEFLTYFQNEAQLEKSRLLSDRFSAERPKGSFSTLEIQRTEQGDSAMYLCASSPTGGGGYTFGSGTRLTVV.